This T cell receptor beta chain emerged from a study of T cells in Graves' hyperthyroidism and ophthalmopathy. The definition of stable Graves' hyperthyroidism was no ophthalmopathy progression within 18 months. The authors obtained PBMCs from 9 to 10 ml of fresh peripheral blood. Germline-derived CDR1 and CDR2 are SGHVS and FQNEAQ. This CDR3 is built from 16 residues. The trim removed 5 bases at V and 6 bases at J, leaving 8 bases unmatched. Points from the study as a whole: In simple terms, a model built on 13 V-J features told ophthalmopathy apart from stable hyperthyroidism. Most expanded thyroid clonotypes above 0.001 also appeared in blood.

At least ten counts were recorded for this clonotype. Its matching antigen is unknown. Amplified TCR beta CDR3 regions derived from RNA transcripts. The primer set for the first-round RT-PCR of the TCR CDR3 was HTBI. MiXCR was run by TCRdb on the multiplex PCR reads, yielding one entry per CDR3 protein. The sample includes around 520,000 distinct CDR3 sequences, 11% to 15% seen only once; the top ten take about 14%. This TCR derives from a woman between 35 and 50 years old with Graves' hyperthyroidism. V is TRBV7-8 and J is TRBJ2-3; TRBD2 matches 13 bases. Sequencing input: blood. The DNA of the CDR3 is TGTGCCAGCAGCCTCGCGGGACTAGCGGGATATGATACGCAGTATTTT. Encoded protein: CASSLAGLAGYDTQYF.